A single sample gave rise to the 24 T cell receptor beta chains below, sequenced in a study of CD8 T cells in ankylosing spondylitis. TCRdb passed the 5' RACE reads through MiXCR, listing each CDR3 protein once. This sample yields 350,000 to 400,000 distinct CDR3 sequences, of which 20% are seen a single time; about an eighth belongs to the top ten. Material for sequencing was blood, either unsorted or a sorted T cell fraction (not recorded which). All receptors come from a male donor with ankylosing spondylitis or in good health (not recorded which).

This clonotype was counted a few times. CDR3 sequence (DNA): TGTGCCAGCAGCCCTAGCCATAGCTCCTACAATGAGCAGTTCTTC. Protein product: CASSPSHSSYNEQFF. The V gene is TRBV7-9, the J gene TRBJ2-1; perhaps TRBD2 as D (5 bases). Germline V gives CDR1 SEHNR, CDR2 FQNEAQ (reference sequence). V was trimmed by 5 bases and J by 0 bases, leaving 11 bases between them. The CDR3 contains 15 residues.

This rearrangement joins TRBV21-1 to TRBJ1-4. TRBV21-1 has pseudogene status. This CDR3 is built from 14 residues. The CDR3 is CASSKFYWTEKLFF. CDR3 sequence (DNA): TGTGCCAGCAGCAAATTTTACTGGACTGAAAAACTGTTTTTT.

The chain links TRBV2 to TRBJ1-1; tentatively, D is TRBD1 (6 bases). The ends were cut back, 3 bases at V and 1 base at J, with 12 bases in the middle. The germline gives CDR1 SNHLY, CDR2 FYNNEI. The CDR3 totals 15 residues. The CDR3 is CASSDPRTANTEAFF. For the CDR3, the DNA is TGTGCCAGCAGTGACCCCAGGACAGCGAACACTGAAGCTTTCTTT. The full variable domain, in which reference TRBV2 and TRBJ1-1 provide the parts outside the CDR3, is EPEVTQTPSHQVTQMGQEVILRCVPISNHLYFYWYRQILGQKVEFLVSFYNNEISEKSEIFDDQFSVERPDGSNFTLKIRSTKLEDSAMYFCASSDPRTANTEAFFGQGTRLTVV.

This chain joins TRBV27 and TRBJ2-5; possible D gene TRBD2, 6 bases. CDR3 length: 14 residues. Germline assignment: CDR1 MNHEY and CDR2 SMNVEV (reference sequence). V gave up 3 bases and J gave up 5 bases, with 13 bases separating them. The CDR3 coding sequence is TGTGCCAGCAGTTTCGGGCCCCGGGAGGAGACCCAGTACTTC. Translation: CASSFGPREETQYF.

Here the CDR3 reads CASSLGGGGRTDTQYF. The CDR3 DNA sequence: TGTGCCAGCAGTTTAGGCGGGGGGGGACGGACAGATACGCAGTATTTT. V usage is TRBV12-3 or TRBV12-4 and J usage is TRBJ2-3, with 9 bases identical to TRBD2. V shed 1 base, J shed 3 bases, and the junction held 5 bases outside the gene matches. This CDR3 has 16 amino acids.

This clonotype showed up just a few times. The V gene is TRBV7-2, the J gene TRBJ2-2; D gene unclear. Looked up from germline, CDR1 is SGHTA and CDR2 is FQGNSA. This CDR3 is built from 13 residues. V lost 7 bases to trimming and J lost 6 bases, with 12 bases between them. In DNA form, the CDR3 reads TGTGCCAGCAACCCCCCCCCGTCCGGGGAGCTGTTTTTT. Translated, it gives CASNPPPSGELFF.

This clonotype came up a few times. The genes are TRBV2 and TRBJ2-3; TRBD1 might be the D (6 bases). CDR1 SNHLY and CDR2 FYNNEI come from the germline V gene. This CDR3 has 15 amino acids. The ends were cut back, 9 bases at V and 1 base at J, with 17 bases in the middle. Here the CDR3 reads CARTQEDSRTDTQYF. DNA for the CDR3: TGTGCCAGGACACAGGAGGACAGCCGCACAGATACGCAGTATTTT.

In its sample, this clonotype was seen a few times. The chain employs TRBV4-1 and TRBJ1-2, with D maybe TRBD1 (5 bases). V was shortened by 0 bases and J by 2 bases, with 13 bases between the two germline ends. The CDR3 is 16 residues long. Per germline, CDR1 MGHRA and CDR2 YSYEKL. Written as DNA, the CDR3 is TGCGCCAGCAGCCAAGAGGGTTGGGGGAGAAACTATGGCTACACCTTC. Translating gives CASSQEGWGRNYGYTF.

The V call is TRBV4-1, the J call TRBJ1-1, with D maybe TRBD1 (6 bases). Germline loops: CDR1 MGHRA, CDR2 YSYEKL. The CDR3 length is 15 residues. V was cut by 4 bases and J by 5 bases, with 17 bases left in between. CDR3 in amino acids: CASSLPRGGGTEAFF. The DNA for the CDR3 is TGCGCCAGCAGCCTTCCCAGAGGGGGTGGGACTGAAGCTTTCTTT.

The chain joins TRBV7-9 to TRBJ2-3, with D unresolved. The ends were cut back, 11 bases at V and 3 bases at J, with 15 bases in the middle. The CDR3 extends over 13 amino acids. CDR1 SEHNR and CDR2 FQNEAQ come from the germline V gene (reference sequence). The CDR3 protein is CAGKGVWTDTQYF. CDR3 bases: TGTGCCGGGAAGGGTGTGTGGACAGATACGCAGTATTTT. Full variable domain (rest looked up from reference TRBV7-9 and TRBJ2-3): DTGVSQNPRHKITKRGQNVTFRCDPISEHNRLYWYRQTLGQGPEFLTYFQNEAQLEKSRLLSDRFSAERPKGSFSTLEIQRTEQGDSAMYLCAGKGVWTDTQYFGPGTRLTVL.

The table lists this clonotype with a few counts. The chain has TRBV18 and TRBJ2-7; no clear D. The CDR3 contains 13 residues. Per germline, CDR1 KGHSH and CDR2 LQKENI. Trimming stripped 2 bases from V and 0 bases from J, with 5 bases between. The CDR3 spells CASSPNSSYEQYF. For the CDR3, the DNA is TGTGCCAGCTCACCAAACAGCTCCTACGAGCAGTACTTC. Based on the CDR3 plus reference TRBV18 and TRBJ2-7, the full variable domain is NAGVMQNPRHLVRRRGQEARLRCSPMKGHSHVYWYRQLPEEGLKFMVYLQKENIIDESGMPKERFSAEFPKEGPSILRIQQVVRGDSAAYFCASSPNSSYEQYFGPGTRLTVT.

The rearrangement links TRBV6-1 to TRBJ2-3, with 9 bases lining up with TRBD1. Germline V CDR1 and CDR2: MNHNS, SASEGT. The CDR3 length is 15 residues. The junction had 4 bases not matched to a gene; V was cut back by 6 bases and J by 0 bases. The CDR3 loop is CASRDRGPSTDTQYF. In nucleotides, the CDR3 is TGTGCCAGCAGGGACAGGGGACCTAGCACAGATACGCAGTATTTT.

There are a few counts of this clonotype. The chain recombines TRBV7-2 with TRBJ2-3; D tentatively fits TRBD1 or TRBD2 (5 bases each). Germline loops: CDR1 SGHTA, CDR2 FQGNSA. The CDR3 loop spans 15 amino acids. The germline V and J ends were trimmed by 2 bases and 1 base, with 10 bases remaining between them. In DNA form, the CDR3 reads TGTGCCAGCAGCTTATCTCGGGGCCGCACAGATACGCAGTATTTT. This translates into CASSLSRGRTDTQYF.

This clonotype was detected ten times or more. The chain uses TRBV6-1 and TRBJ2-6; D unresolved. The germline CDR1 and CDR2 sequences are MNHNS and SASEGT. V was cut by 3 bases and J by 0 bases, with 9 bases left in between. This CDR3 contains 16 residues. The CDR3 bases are TGTGCCAGCAGTGACGACGACACCTCTGGGGCCAACGTCCTGACTTTC. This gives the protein CASSDDDTSGANVLTF.

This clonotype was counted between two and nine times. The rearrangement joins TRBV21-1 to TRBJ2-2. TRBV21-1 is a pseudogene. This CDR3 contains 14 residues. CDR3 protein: CASGKWGNTGELFF. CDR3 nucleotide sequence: TGTGCCAGCGGGAAATGGGGGAACACCGGGGAGCTGTTTTTT.

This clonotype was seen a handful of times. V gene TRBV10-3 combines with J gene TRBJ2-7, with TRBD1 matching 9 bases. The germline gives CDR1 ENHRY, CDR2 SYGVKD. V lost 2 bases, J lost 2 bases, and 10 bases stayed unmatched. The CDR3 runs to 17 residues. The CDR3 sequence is CAISENQDRGNPYEQYF. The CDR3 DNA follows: TGTGCCATCAGTGAGAATCAGGACAGGGGTAATCCCTACGAGCAGTACTTC.

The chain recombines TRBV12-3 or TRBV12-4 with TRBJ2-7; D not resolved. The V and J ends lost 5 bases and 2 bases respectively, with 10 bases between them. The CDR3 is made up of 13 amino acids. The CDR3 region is CASSLATPYEQYF. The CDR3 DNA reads TGTGCCAGCAGTCTGGCTACTCCCTACGAGCAGTACTTC.

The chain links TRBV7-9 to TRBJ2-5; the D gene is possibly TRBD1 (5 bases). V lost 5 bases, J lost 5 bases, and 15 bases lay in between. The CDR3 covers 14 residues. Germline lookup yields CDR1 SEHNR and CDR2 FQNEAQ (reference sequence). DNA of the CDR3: TGTGCCAGCAGCCCCCAGGGCAGTTGGGAGACCCAGTACTTC. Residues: CASSPQGSWETQYF. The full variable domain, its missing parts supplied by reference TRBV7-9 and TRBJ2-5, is DTGVSQNPRHKITKRGQNVTFRCDPISEHNRLYWYRQTLGQGPEFLTYFQNEAQLEKSRLLSDRFSAERPKGSFSTLEIQRTEQGDSAMYLCASSPQGSWETQYFGPGTRLLVL.

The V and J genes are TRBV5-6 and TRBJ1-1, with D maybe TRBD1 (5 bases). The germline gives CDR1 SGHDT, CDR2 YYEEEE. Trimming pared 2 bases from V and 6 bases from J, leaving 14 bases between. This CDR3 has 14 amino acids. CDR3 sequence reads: CASSLGQGFAEAFF. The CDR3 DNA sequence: TGTGCCAGCAGCTTAGGCCAGGGTTTCGCTGAAGCTTTCTTT.

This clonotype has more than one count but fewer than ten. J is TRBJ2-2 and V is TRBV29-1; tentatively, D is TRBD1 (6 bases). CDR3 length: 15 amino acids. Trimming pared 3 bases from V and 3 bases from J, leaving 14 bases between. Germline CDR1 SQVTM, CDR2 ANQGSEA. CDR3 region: CSVDISAGDTGELFF. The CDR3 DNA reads TGCAGCGTTGACATCTCGGCAGGGGACACCGGGGAGCTGTTTTTT.

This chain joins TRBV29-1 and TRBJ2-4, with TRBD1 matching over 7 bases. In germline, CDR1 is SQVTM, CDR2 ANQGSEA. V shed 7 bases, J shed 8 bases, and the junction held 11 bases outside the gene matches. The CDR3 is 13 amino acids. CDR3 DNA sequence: TGCAGCGCCTACGACAGGGAAGGGCACATTCAGTACTTC. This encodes CSAYDREGHIQYF.

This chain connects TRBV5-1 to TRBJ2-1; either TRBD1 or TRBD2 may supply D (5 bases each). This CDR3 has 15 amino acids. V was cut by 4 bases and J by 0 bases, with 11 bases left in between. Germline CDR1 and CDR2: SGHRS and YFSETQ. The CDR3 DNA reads TGCGCCAGCAGCCTTGGGGGACCCTCCTACAATGAGCAGTTCTTC. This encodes CASSLGGPSYNEQFF.

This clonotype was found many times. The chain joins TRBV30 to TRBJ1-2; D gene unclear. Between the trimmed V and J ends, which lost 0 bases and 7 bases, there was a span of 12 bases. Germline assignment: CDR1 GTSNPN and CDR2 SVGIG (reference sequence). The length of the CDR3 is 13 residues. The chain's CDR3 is CAWSVTKSSGYTF. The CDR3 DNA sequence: TGTGCCTGGAGTGTAACGAAAAGTAGTGGCTACACCTTC.

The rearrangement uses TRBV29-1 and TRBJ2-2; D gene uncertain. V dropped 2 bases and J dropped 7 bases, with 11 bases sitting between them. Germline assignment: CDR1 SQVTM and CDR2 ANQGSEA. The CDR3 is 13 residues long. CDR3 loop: CSVESPAGGELFF. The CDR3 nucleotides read TGCAGCGTTGAAAGTCCAGCCGGCGGGGAGCTGTTTTTT.